The 22 T cell receptor beta chains below come from one sample, sequenced in a study of persistence of HIV-infected CD4 T cells. The immunoSEQ assay was version 4, run in survey mode. Here immunoSEQ multiplex PCR was the method, and the copy in TCRdb shows in-frame clones only, minus some. The sample contains about 7,500 clones, less than 75% of which appear only once. No antigen has been assigned to these receptors. Cells were stimulated with CMV-infected fibroblast lysates at approximately 10 ug/mL. CD4+ T cells upregulating both CD40 ligand and CD69 were sorted as responding cells. The sequences come from CD4+ T cells sorted from PBMCs after 18-hour stimulation, collected from a patient who received antiretroviral therapy. Receptors were obtained from an adult man with HIV who was CMV-seropositive.

The chain recombines TRBV27 with TRBJ2-1; 16 bases line up with TRBD2. The V segment lost 6 bases and the J segment 3 bases; nucleotides outside the gene matches: 8. Germline CDR1 is MNHEY and CDR2 is SMNVEV (reference sequence). This CDR3 contains 18 residues. The CDR3 is CASSWGLAGGLGYNEQFF. CDR3 bases: TGTGCCAGCAGCTGGGGACTAGCGGGAGGGTTGGGCTACAATGAGCAGTTCTTC.

The V gene is TRBV19, the J gene TRBJ1-6; tentatively, D is TRBD1 (6 bases). V was shortened by 7 bases and J by 3 bases, with 10 bases between the two germline ends. Germline V gives CDR1 LNHDA, CDR2 SQIVND (reference sequence). The CDR3 is 14 amino acids. The CDR3 sequence is CASTGTHYNSPLHF. The CDR3 DNA is TGTGCCAGTACAGGGACACACTATAATTCACCCCTCCACTTT.

This chain connects TRBV12-5 to TRBJ2-3; 9 bases agree with TRBD1. CDR1 is LGHNT and CDR2 is FRNRAP in the germline V gene. The CDR3 spans 15 residues. V lost 7 bases, J lost 4 bases, and 9 bases stayed unmatched. In DNA, the CDR3 is TGTGCTAGTGCCACGGGACAGGGTATTGCAGATACGCAGTATTTT. Translated: CASATGQGIADTQYF. Looking up the rest from reference TRBV12-5 and TRBJ2-3 gives the full variable domain: DARVTQTPRHKVTEMGQEVTMRCQPILGHNTVFWYRQTMMQGLELLAYFRNRAPLDDSGMPKDRFSAEMPDATLATLKIQPSEPRDSAVYFCASATGQGIADTQYFGPGTRLTVL.

The rearrangement uses TRBV24-1 and TRBJ1-5; no reliable D call. The CDR3 extends over 12 amino acids. In germline, CDR1 is KGHDR, CDR2 SFDVKD. The V and J ends lost 4 bases and 4 bases respectively, with 4 bases between them. The CDR3 here is CATSDGNQPQHF. The CDR3 DNA is TGTGCCACCAGTGACGGAAATCAGCCCCAGCATTTT.

A word on this clone: A much larger clone lies one base from this, so it may be a read error. This CDR3 is also generated by other DNA sequences in the sample. The chain combines TRBV19 with TRBJ1-1, with TRBD1 as a possible D gene (5 bases). With 7 bases removed from V and 4 bases from J, the gap between germline ends came to 7 bases. CDR1 LNHDA and CDR2 SQIVND come from the germline V gene (reference sequence). The CDR3 length is 11 residues. The CDR3 here is CASTGSTEAFF. The CDR3 nucleotides read TGTGCCAGTACAGGGAGCACTGAAGCTTTCTTT.

The rearrangement links TRBV7-9 to TRBJ1-1; 8 bases map to TRBD1. With V trimmed by 5 bases and J by 10 bases, 3 bases remained unmatched. Germline CDR1 reads SEHNR; CDR2 reads FQNEAQ (reference sequence). The length of the CDR3 is 11 residues. CDR3 amino acids: CASSTGGRAFF. The DNA of the CDR3 is TGTGCCAGCAGCACAGGGGGTCGAGCTTTCTTT.

This clone appeared a few times. The chain uses TRBV2 and TRBJ1-1; D is ambiguous. The CDR3 is 13 residues long. Germline-derived CDR1 and CDR2 are SNHLY and FYNNEI. V lost 6 bases and J lost 0, with 8 bases in between. The CDR3 spells CASRQSLNTEAFF. CDR3 sequence (DNA): TGTGCCAGCAGACAGTCGTTGAACACTGAAGCTTTCTTT.

In this sample, this clone is medium-sized. Compared with germline, one end of the junction differs, possibly owing to a read error. The chain carries TRBV7-7 and TRBJ2-5, with D perhaps assigned TRBD1 or TRBD2 (6 bases each). Germline V gives CDR1 SSHAT, CDR2 FNYEAQ (reference sequence). This CDR3 contains 17 residues. The CDR3 DNA is TGTGCTAGCAGCTCGTTAACAGGGACTCCGGGACAAGAGACCCAGTACTTC. Translated, it gives CASSSLTGTPGQETQYF.

The V gene is TRBV6-2 or TRBV6-3, the J gene TRBJ2-4; 11 nucleotides align to TRBD1. Losses at the gene ends were 2 bases for V and 3 bases for J; bases not matched to a gene: 12. The germline CDR1 and CDR2 sequences are MNHEY and SVGEGT. The CDR3 runs 19 residues. The CDR3 region has the DNA TGTGCCAGCAGTTACCCTGTTATCCAGGGACAGGGGGTCAAAAACATTCAGTACTTC. It codes for CASSYPVIQGQGVKNIQYF.

This clone came up a few times. The chain combines TRBV27 with TRBJ1-1; D gene ambiguous. The CDR3 loop spans 14 amino acids. Germline CDR1 reads MNHEY; CDR2 reads SMNVEV (reference sequence). Trimming stripped 0 bases from V and 1 base from J, with 6 bases between. The CDR3 DNA reads as TGTGCCAGCAGTTTATCGAGGAGGAACACTGAAGCTTTCTTT. Amino acids: CASSLSRRNTEAFF.

In its sample, this clone was seen once. The rearrangement uses TRBV4-1 and TRBJ2-2; maybe TRBD1 (5 bases). The CDR3 is made up of 15 amino acids. Germline V gene lookup returns CDR1 MGHRA and CDR2 YSYEKL. Trimming cost V 1 base and J 5 bases, with 11 bases left between them. CDR3 residues: CASSQVLTATGELFF. Here the CDR3 DNA reads TGCGCCAGCAGCCAAGTCCTGACAGCGACCGGGGAGCTGTTTTTT.

This clone is labeled medium-sized (0.01 to 0.1%). The chain uses TRBV5-1 and TRBJ2-7, with D unresolved. The ends were cut back, 4 bases at V and 6 bases at J, with 23 bases in the middle. From germline, CDR1 is SGHRS and CDR2 YFSETQ. The CDR3 is made up of 16 amino acids. The CDR3 loop is CASSAITGFPRGEQYF. In DNA form, the CDR3 reads TGCGCCAGCAGCGCCATTACCGGGTTTCCGCGCGGCGAGCAGTACTTC.

The chain recombines TRBV7-6 with TRBJ1-3; D not certain. The V end was cut by 1 base, the J end by 0 bases, with 10 bases between. The CDR3 extends over 16 amino acids. CDR1 is SGHVS, CDR2 FNYEAQ, per germline. The CDR3: CASSLDQAFSGNTIYF. The CDR3 DNA reads as TGTGCCAGCAGCTTAGACCAAGCCTTCTCTGGAAACACCATATATTTT.

The chain couples TRBV5-1 to TRBJ1-2; D is possibly TRBD1 (5 bases). V lost 1 base, J lost 8 bases, and 12 bases lay in between. The CDR3 length is 13 residues. CDR1 is SGHRS and CDR2 is YFSETQ in the germline V gene. The CDR3 spells CASSLQGSDGYTF. Written as DNA, the CDR3 is TGCGCCAGCAGCTTGCAGGGTAGTGACGGCTACACCTTC.

This clone came up once. The chain links TRBV5-6 to TRBJ2-1; possible D gene TRBD2, 6 bases. V lost 2 bases and J 7 bases, leaving 13 bases between the germline ends. This CDR3 comprises 14 residues. CDR1 SGHDT and CDR2 YYEEEE come from the germline V gene. CDR3 in amino acids: CASSFNYGGNEQFF. CDR3 sequence (DNA): TGTGCCAGCAGCTTTAATTATGGGGGGAATGAGCAGTTCTTC.

The chain has TRBV15 and TRBJ1-4; tentatively, D is TRBD1 (5 bases). V was cut by 0 bases and J by 7 bases, with 15 bases left in between. The CDR3 is 16 residues long. Germline V gene data show CDR1 as LNHNV and CDR2 as YYDKDF (reference sequence). CDR3 in amino acids: CATSREGGWTGEKLFF. The CDR3 DNA reads as TGTGCCACCAGCAGAGAGGGGGGGTGGACCGGTGAAAAACTGTTTTTT.

The rearrangement links TRBV7-3 to TRBJ2-1; D uncertain. Germline CDR1 is SGHTA and CDR2 is FQGTGA. V shed 3 bases and J shed 5 bases, with 8 bases lying between them. The CDR3 contains 13 residues. This CDR3 reads CASSFYQNNEQFF. The CDR3 region has the DNA TGTGCCAGCAGCTTCTACCAAAACAATGAGCAGTTCTTC. The full variable domain, in which reference TRBV7-3 and TRBJ2-1 provide the parts outside the CDR3, is GAGVSQTPSNKVTEKGKYVELRCDPISGHTALYWYRQSLGQGPEFLIYFQGTGAADDSGLPNDRFFAVRPEGSVSTLKIQRTERGDSAVYLCASSFYQNNEQFFGPGTRLTVL.

This clone was seen only once. The V call is TRBV7-3, the J call TRBJ2-3; D call uncertain. Trimming took off 0 bases at V and 3 bases at J, with 4 bases between the two ends. The CDR3 is made up of 13 amino acids. The germline CDR1 and CDR2 sequences are SGHTA and FQGTGA. CDR3 sequence (DNA): TGTGCCAGCAGCTTAACAGGGACAGATACGCAGTATTTT. It encodes CASSLTGTDTQYF.

The chain joins TRBV25-1 to TRBJ1-1, with TRBD1 identical over 8 bases. Germline assignment: CDR1 MGHDK and CDR2 SYGVNS. This CDR3 has 17 residues. Losses at the gene ends were 1 base for V and 1 base for J; bases not matched to a gene: 8. As DNA, the CDR3 is TGTGCCAGCAGTGAATCCAGGGGGCGGGATTGGAACACTGAAGCTTTCTTT. Translation gives CASSESRGRDWNTEAFF.

Comment on this clone: This sample also contains other DNA sequences that code for the same CDR3. The chain links TRBV6-5 to TRBJ2-7; D is perhaps TRBD1 or TRBD2 (6 bases each). The V end lost 3 bases, the J end lost 1 base, and 13 bases lay between the germline ends. The CDR3 spans 15 residues. CDR1 MNHEY and CDR2 SVGAGI come from the germline V gene. CDR3 DNA: TGTGCCAGCAGTTATGGGGGGCTCGGTTCCTACGAGCAGTACTTC. Its translation is CASSYGGLGSYEQYF.

The V gene is TRBV19, the J gene TRBJ1-2, with D unclear. The germline V and J ends were trimmed by 0 bases and 0 bases, with 14 bases remaining between them. Germline V CDR1 and CDR2: LNHDA, SQIVND (reference sequence). This CDR3 has 17 amino acids. CDR3 in DNA: TGTGCCAGTAGTATAGATCTATCCGTTGGGTCTAACTATGGCTACACCTTC. This encodes CASSIDLSVGSNYGYTF.

The rearrangement uses TRBV7-9 and TRBJ1-4; no reliable D call. The germline gives CDR1 SEHNR, CDR2 FQNEAQ (reference sequence). The CDR3 is 17 residues long. V was shortened by 0 bases and J by 3 bases, with 14 bases between the two germline ends. CDR3 nucleotide sequence: TGTGCCAGCAGCTTAGCGCTTCAAAGGGCCCCTAATGAAAAACTGTTTTTT. It codes for CASSLALQRAPNEKLFF.